The next 31 T cell receptor beta chains were all read from a single sample in a study of T cell responses to AZD1222 COVID-19 vaccine. TCRdb's copy holds only in-frame clones and misses some; the assay was immunoSEQ multiplex PCR. The sample has 150,000 to 250,000 clones; around 93% are singletons. The material was peripheral blood, obtained 28 days after the second AZD1222 dose. The receptors stem from an adult who received the AZD1222 COVID-19 vaccine.

The rearrangement uses TRBV4-3 and TRBJ2-2; 12 positions agree with TRBD2. The length of the CDR3 is 16 residues. CDR1 and CDR2 (germline): LGHNA, YSLEER. The trim removed 3 bases at V and 7 bases at J, leaving 6 bases unmatched. CDR3 sequence: CASSQLAGGPIGELFF. DNA for the CDR3: TGCGCCAGCAGCCAGCTAGCGGGGGGGCCTATCGGGGAGCTGTTTTTT.

V gene TRBV6-5 combines with J gene TRBJ1-2; maybe TRBD1 (6 bases). This CDR3 is 15 amino acids long. Germline CDR1 and CDR2: MNHEY and SVGAGI. The V and J ends lost 8 bases and 3 bases respectively, with 19 bases between them. In DNA, the CDR3 is TGTGCCAGCGGGTCGTTAGCGGGGGGCGACTATGGCTACACCTTC. Translation gives CASGSLAGGDYGYTF.

V gene TRBV29-1 combines with J gene TRBJ1-5; perhaps TRBD1 as D (5 bases). This CDR3 has 13 residues. Germline assignment: CDR1 SQVTM and CDR2 ANQGSEA. Trimming pared 7 bases from V and 6 bases from J, leaving 16 bases between. The chain's CDR3 is CSAARGDGQPQHF. For the CDR3, the DNA is TGCAGCGCAGCGCGCGGGGACGGTCAGCCCCAGCATTTT.

This clone has only one observation. V usage is TRBV27 and J usage is TRBJ1-6; no definite D call. The germline CDR1 and CDR2 sequences are MNHEY and SMNVEV (reference sequence). This CDR3 comprises 12 residues. Trimming pared 3 bases from V and 6 bases from J, leaving 3 bases between. The CDR3 region has the DNA TGTGCCAGCAGTTTCAGTAATTCACCCCTCCACTTT. It specifies CASSFSNSPLHF.

This rearrangement joins TRBV5-4 to TRBJ1-2; D remains ambiguous. The V and J ends lost 0 bases and 8 bases respectively, with 11 bases between them. Germline V gene data show CDR1 as SGHNT and CDR2 as YYREEE (reference sequence). The CDR3 is 13 amino acids. CDR3 protein: CASSLEAARGYTF. The CDR3 nucleotides are TGTGCCAGCAGCTTGGAAGCGGCTCGGGGCTACACCTTC.

CDR3 protein: CASSGTTETQYF. For the CDR3, the DNA is TGTGCCAGCAGCGGGACTACCGAGACCCAGTACTTC. The rearrangement links TRBV2 to TRBJ2-5; 7 nucleotides line up with TRBD2. The germline V gene has CDR1 SNHLY and CDR2 FYNNEI. V dropped 6 bases and J dropped 5; count of bases not matched to a gene: 3. CDR3 size: 12 residues.

The gene calls are TRBV28 and TRBJ1-1; 8 bases are shared with TRBD1. CDR3 length: 13 amino acids. The germline gives CDR1 MDHEN, CDR2 SYDVKM. V lost 10 bases to trimming and J lost 2 bases; unmatched junction nucleotides: 6. The CDR3: CATWTGTNTEAFF. CDR3 nucleotide sequence: TGTGCCACGTGGACAGGGACTAACACTGAAGCTTTCTTT.

V is TRBV9 and J is TRBJ2-2, with D perhaps matching TRBD1 (5 bases). CDR1 SGDLS and CDR2 YYNGEE come from the germline V gene. V was trimmed by 3 bases and J by 7 bases, leaving 19 bases between them. The CDR3 spans 16 residues. Here the CDR3 reads CASSATPRRANGELFF. In DNA form, the CDR3 reads TGTGCCAGCAGCGCAACACCTCGCAGGGCGAACGGGGAGCTGTTTTTT. The whole variable domain, filled in from reference TRBV9 and TRBJ2-2, reads DSGVTQTPKHLITATGQRVTLRCSPRSGDLSVYWYQQSLDQGLQFLIQYYNGEERAKGNILERFSAQQFPDLHSELNLSSLELGDSALYFCASSATPRRANGELFFGEGSRLTVL.

V gene TRBV7-6 combines with J gene TRBJ2-1, with D maybe TRBD2 (5 bases). V was trimmed by 4 bases and J by 10 bases, leaving 11 bases between them. This CDR3 has 12 residues. The germline V gene has CDR1 SGHVS and CDR2 FNYEAQ. CDR3 sequence reads: CASSSRTGEQFF. CDR3 nucleotides: TGTGCCAGCAGCTCTAGGACGGGGGAGCAGTTCTTC.

The gene calls are TRBV5-6 and TRBJ2-7, with 8 nucleotides matching TRBD1. The trim removed 4 bases at V and 5 bases at J, leaving 8 bases unmatched. The CDR3 covers 14 residues. Germline V gene data show CDR1 as SGHDT and CDR2 as YYEEEE. CDR3 coding DNA: TGTGCCAGCAGCCTCCGGGACAGGAGCGACGAGCAGTACTTC. This sequence encodes CASSLRDRSDEQYF.

The V and J genes are TRBV27 and TRBJ1-4, with TRBD1 as a possible D gene (6 bases). V was clipped by 4 bases and J by 7 bases, with 25 bases between them. This CDR3 comprises 18 residues. Germline V lookup: CDR1 MNHEY, CDR2 SMNVEV (reference sequence). DNA of the CDR3: TGTGCCAGCAGTTCCCGGACCCACAGCAGGGGTGTATTTGAAAAACTGTTTTTT. Translation: CASSSRTHSRGVFEKLFF.

Concerning this clone: Other DNA sequences of this sample code for an identical CDR3. The chain has TRBV2 and TRBJ1-1, with 9 bases aligning to TRBD1. Per germline, CDR1 SNHLY and CDR2 FYNNEI. There are 14 residues in the CDR3. The J segment lost 3 bases and the V segment lost 5 bases, leaving 4 bases of the junction unmatched. The CDR3 DNA reads as TGTGCCAGCAGTTTACAGGGGGCTGACACTGAAGCTTTCTTT. This translates into CASSLQGADTEAFF.

This chain joins TRBV10-3 and TRBJ1-1; D gene unclear. Germline V gives CDR1 ENHRY, CDR2 SYGVKD. The CDR3 sequence is 14 residues long. Trimming shortened V by 6 bases and J by 0 bases, and 11 bases separated the two germline ends. CDR3 nucleotide sequence: TGTGCCATCAGAGGAGACACGTTGAACACTGAAGCTTTCTTT. As protein: CAIRGDTLNTEAFF.

The chain has TRBV4-1 and TRBJ1-2; TRBD1 matches at 9 bases. The CDR3 consists of 16 residues. Germline assignment: CDR1 MGHRA and CDR2 YSYEKL. The V segment lost 1 base and the J segment 6 bases; nucleotides outside the gene matches: 9. The CDR3, as DNA: TGCGCCAGCAGCCAAGGTAGAGGACAGGGGATAGATGGCTACACCTTC. Its translation is CASSQGRGQGIDGYTF.

This CDR3 is CASSIIGQGNEKLFF. CDR3 bases: TGTGCCAGTAGTATAATTGGACAGGGGAATGAAAAACTGTTTTTT. V is TRBV19 and J is TRBJ1-4; the match to TRBD1 covers 9 bases. Looked up from germline, CDR1 is LNHDA and CDR2 is SQIVND (reference sequence). Trimming removed 2 bases from V and 5 bases from J; junction bases left unmatched: 3. This CDR3 comprises 15 residues.

The rearrangement joins TRBV5-1 to TRBJ2-3; D is tentatively TRBD1 or TRBD2 (5 bases each). V lost 0 bases, J lost 0 bases, and 8 bases lay in between. CDR3 size: 15 residues. Germline V gives CDR1 SGHRS, CDR2 YFSETQ. The CDR3, as DNA: TGCGCCAGCAGCTTGGACGGGGCTAGCACAGATACGCAGTATTTT. As protein: CASSLDGASTDTQYF.

V gene TRBV5-1 combines with J gene TRBJ2-3, with 8 bases that match TRBD1. The germline CDR1 and CDR2 sequences are SGHRS and YFSETQ. This CDR3 has 15 residues. V lost 0 bases, J lost 5 bases, and 5 bases stayed unmatched. The CDR3 nucleotides read TGCGCCAGCAGCTTGGTTGGACAGGGAATAGATACGCAGTATTTT. Residues: CASSLVGQGIDTQYF. Filled out from reference TRBV5-1 and TRBJ2-3, the complete variable domain reads KAGVTQTPRYLIKTRGQQVTLSCSPISGHRSVSWYQQTPGQGLQFLFEYFSETQRNKGNFPGRFSGRQFSNSRSEMNVSTLELGDSALYLCASSLVGQGIDTQYFGPGTRLTVL.

V is TRBV6-5 and J is TRBJ1-5; D is perhaps TRBD1 (5 bases). CDR1 and CDR2 (germline): MNHEY, SVGAGI. The germline V and J ends were trimmed by 8 bases and 2 bases, with 16 bases remaining between them. This CDR3 contains 15 residues. Here the CDR3 DNA reads TGTGCCAGCCAGTTCCAGGGTTTGGGCAATCAGCCCCAGCATTTT. It translates to CASQFQGLGNQPQHF.

This clone is a singleton in its sample. The chain recombines TRBV3-1 (or the pseudogene TRBV3-2) with TRBJ1-1, with 7 bases aligning to TRBD1. The germline gives CDR1 LGHDT, CDR2 YNNKEL (reference sequence). The CDR3 length is 12 residues. Germline trimming cut 4 bases from V and 8 bases from J; bases unmatched to any gene: 4. CDR3 in amino acids: CASSRGTVEAFF. DNA of the CDR3: TGTGCCAGCAGCCGCGGGACAGTGGAAGCTTTCTTT.

The CDR3 DNA is TGTGCCAGTAGTATAGGCCTCGCTTCGCCCCTCCACTTT. This codes for CASSIGLASPLHF. This chain connects TRBV19 to TRBJ1-6; D is ambiguous. V was cut by 1 base and J by 13 bases, with 11 bases left in between. The CDR3 consists of 13 residues. Germline assignment: CDR1 LNHDA and CDR2 SQIVND (reference sequence).

The chain has TRBV29-1 and TRBJ1-1, with a possible D match to TRBD1 (6 bases). V was cut by 4 bases and J by 5 bases, with 11 bases left in between. This CDR3 has 12 residues. Germline-derived CDR1 and CDR2 are SQVTM and ANQGSEA. This chain's CDR3 is CSVADTGTEAFF. The CDR3 region has the DNA TGCAGCGTTGCGGATACAGGGACTGAAGCTTTCTTT. Together with reference TRBV29-1 and TRBJ1-1, the CDR3 gives the full variable domain: SAVISQKPSRDICQRGTSLTIQCQVDSQVTMMFWYRQQPGQSLTLIATANQGSEATYESGFVIDKFPISRPNLTFSTLTVSNMSPEDSSIYLCSVADTGTEAFFGQGTRLTVV.

The genes are TRBV10-3 and TRBJ1-2; TRBD1 might be the D (6 bases). This CDR3 has 16 residues. Trimming pared 2 bases from V and 1 base from J, leaving 14 bases between. Germline CDR1 reads ENHRY; CDR2 reads SYGVKD. The CDR3 sequence: CAISEAGGARNYGYTF. DNA of the CDR3: TGTGCCATCAGTGAGGCGGGGGGGGCGCGTAACTATGGCTACACCTTC.

The rearrangement links TRBV6-5 to TRBJ1-2, with no clear D. This CDR3 contains 13 residues. Trimming left V 5 bases short and J 8 bases short, with 15 bases between. Germline CDR1 MNHEY, CDR2 SVGAGI. CDR3 sequence (DNA): TGTGCCAGCAGTAACCTTTACCAGGAGGGCTACACCTTC. The encoded protein is CASSNLYQEGYTF.

J is TRBJ1-5 and V is TRBV24-1; maybe TRBD1 (5 bases). V was pared by 9 bases and J by 2 bases, with 13 bases between. The CDR3 runs to 14 residues. Germline-derived CDR1 and CDR2 are KGHDR and SFDVKD. The chain's CDR3 is CATSGPLGNQPQHF. CDR3 nucleotides: TGTGCCACCTCGGGACCCCTGGGCAATCAGCCCCAGCATTTT.

The chain employs TRBV6-2 or TRBV6-3 and TRBJ2-1, with D perhaps assigned TRBD1 or TRBD2 (5 bases each). The CDR3 runs to 16 residues. Looked up from germline, CDR1 is MNHEY and CDR2 is SVGEGT. V dropped 4 bases and J dropped 4 bases, with 17 bases sitting between them. The CDR3 DNA reads TGTGCCAGCAGTTGGCCCGGGACCCGAGGATACAATGAGCAGTTCTTC. Translation gives CASSWPGTRGYNEQFF.

The chain links TRBV27 to TRBJ2-7, with D hard to call. This CDR3 is built from 12 residues. Germline V gene data show CDR1 as MNHEY and CDR2 as SMNVEV (reference sequence). V lost 3 bases, J lost 3 bases, and 6 bases lay in between. In DNA form, the CDR3 reads TGTGCCAGCAGTTTGATCGGCTACGAGCAGTACTTC. Translating gives CASSLIGYEQYF.

This sequence joins TRBV2 and TRBJ2-3; TRBD2 agrees at 7 bases. CDR1 and CDR2 (germline): SNHLY, FYNNEI. J was trimmed by 5 bases and V by 6 bases; bases with no gene match: 11. There are 15 residues in the CDR3. The CDR3 loop is CASRTLGGSGDTQYF. The CDR3 DNA is TGTGCCAGCAGGACCTTGGGGGGGAGCGGAGATACGCAGTATTTT.

The rearrangement uses TRBV5-1 and TRBJ2-7; weak D call: TRBD1 (6 bases). V lost 2 bases and J 2 bases, leaving 11 bases between the germline ends. CDR1 and CDR2 (germline): SGHRS, YFSETQ. The CDR3 has 14 residues. CDR3 nucleotide sequence: TGCGCCAGCAGCTTAAACAGGGCACCCTACGAGCAGTACTTC. It translates to CASSLNRAPYEQYF.

This chain uses TRBV5-1 with TRBJ1-5; D is unresolved. Trimming removed 0 bases at V and 0 bases at J, with 7 bases between. The germline gives CDR1 SGHRS, CDR2 YFSETQ. The CDR3 covers 15 residues. The CDR3 DNA follows: TGCGCCAGCAGCTTGGCCGGGTTTAGCAATCAGCCCCAGCATTTT. This translates into CASSLAGFSNQPQHF.

The genes are TRBV7-2 and TRBJ1-4; no definite D call. CDR1 and CDR2 (germline): SGHTA, FQGNSA. Trimming pared 5 bases from V and 3 bases from J, leaving 10 bases between. The CDR3 totals 14 residues. CDR3 amino acids: CASSASRANEKLFF. CDR3 nucleotides: TGTGCCAGCAGCGCCTCCCGGGCTAATGAAAAACTGTTTTTT.

The chain combines TRBV30 with TRBJ1-1; D unclear. Germline CDR1 and CDR2: GTSNPN and SVGIG (reference sequence). Deletions cut 0 bases from V and 1 base from J, with 6 bases between. The CDR3 totals 13 residues. CDR3 amino acids: CAWSVLSNTEAFF. CDR3 in DNA: TGTGCCTGGAGTGTACTGTCGAACACTGAAGCTTTCTTT.